Here is one TCR beta chain with its context. What it binds is unknown. Profiling relied on immunoSEQ multiplex PCR, and the TCRdb table lists in-frame clones only, not all of them. The data show under 550,000 clones, roughly 88% seen once. The sample comes from a study of Ad26.COV2.S vaccination and SARS-CoV-2 variants. Treatment meaning: roughly 19 received Ad26.COV2.S at low or high dose, single or two shots; several received placebo; per-sample allocation not given. Specimens were obtained on day 63 following the first vaccine or placebo injection. An Ad26 vector carrying the Wuhan-strain SARS-CoV-2 spike served as the vaccine. Study-wide results and caveats: Substantial breadth was reportedly displayed by spike-specific CD8+ and CD4+ T cell responses after vaccination.

V lost 4 bases to trimming and J lost 1 base, with 7 bases between them. Germline CDR1 and CDR2: SGHVS and FQNEAQ. CDR3 size: 13 residues. The J gene is TRBJ1-1, the V gene TRBV7-8; weak D call: TRBD1 (6 bases). The material sequenced was peripheral blood, taken in a trial of Ad26.COV2.S vaccine versus placebo. The clonotype was recovered from a person between 18 and 65 years old who received the Ad26.COV2.S COVID-19 vaccine or a placebo. The DNA for the CDR3 is TGTGCCAGCAGCTGGGGACAGAACACTGAAGCTTTCTTT. Residues: CASSWGQNTEAFF.